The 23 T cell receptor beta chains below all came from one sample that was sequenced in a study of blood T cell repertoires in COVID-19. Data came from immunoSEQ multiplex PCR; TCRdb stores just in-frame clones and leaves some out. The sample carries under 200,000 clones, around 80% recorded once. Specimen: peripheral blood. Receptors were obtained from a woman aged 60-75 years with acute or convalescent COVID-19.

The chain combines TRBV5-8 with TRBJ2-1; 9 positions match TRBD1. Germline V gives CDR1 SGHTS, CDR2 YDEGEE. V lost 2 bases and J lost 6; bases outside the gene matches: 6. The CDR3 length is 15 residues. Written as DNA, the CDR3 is TGTGCCAGCAGCTTAAGGACAGGGGTTAGCAATGAGCAGTTCTTC. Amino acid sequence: CASSLRTGVSNEQFF.

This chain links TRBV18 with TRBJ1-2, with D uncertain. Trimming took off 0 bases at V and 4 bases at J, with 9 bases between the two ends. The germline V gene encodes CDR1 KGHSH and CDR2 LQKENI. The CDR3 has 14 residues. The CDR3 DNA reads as TGTGCCAGCTCACCACCGGGTCCGGGCTATGGCTACACCTTC. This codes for CASSPPGPGYGYTF.

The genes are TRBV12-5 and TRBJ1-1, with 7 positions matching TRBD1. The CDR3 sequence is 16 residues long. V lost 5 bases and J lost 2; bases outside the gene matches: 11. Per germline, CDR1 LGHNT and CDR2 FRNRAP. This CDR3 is CASGLTTGKGNTEAFF. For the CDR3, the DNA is TGTGCTAGTGGTCTTACGACAGGGAAGGGAAACACTGAAGCTTTCTTT.

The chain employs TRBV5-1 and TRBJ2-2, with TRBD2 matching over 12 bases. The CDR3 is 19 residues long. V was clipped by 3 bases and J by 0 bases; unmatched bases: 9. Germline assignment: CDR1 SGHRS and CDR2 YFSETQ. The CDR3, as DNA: TGCGCCAGCAGCTCTACTAGCGGGGGGCTCCCATCGAACACCGGGGAGCTGTTTTTT. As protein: CASSSTSGGLPSNTGELFF.

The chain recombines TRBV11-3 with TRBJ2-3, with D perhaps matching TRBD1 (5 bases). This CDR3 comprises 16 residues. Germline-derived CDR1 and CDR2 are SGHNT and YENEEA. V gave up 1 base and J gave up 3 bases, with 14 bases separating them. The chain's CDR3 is CASSLGMSRATDTQYF. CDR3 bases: TGTGCCAGCAGCTTAGGTATGAGCAGGGCGACAGATACGCAGTATTTT.

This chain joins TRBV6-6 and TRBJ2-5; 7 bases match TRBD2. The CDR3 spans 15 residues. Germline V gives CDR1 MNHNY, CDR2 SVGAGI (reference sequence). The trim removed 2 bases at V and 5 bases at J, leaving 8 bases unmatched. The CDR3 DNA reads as TGTGCCAGCAGTTACGCAACAACCGGGGGGGAGACCCAGTACTTC. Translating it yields CASSYATTGGETQYF.

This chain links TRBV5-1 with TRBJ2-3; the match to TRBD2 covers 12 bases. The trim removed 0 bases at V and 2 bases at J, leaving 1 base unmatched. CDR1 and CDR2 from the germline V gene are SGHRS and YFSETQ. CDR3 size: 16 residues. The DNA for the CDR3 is TGCGCCAGCAGCTTGGCTAGCGGGGGGGTCACAGATACGCAGTATTTT. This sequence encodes CASSLASGGVTDTQYF.

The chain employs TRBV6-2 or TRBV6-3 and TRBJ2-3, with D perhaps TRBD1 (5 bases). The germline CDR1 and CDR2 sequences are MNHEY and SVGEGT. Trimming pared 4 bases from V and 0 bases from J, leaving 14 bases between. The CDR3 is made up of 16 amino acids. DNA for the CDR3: TGTGCCAGCAGTTCCAGGACACCAACTAGCACAGATACGCAGTATTTT. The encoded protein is CASSSRTPTSTDTQYF.

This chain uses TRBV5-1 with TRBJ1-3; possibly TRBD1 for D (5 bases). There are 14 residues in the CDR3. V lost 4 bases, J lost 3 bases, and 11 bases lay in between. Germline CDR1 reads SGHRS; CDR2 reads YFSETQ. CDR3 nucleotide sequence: TGCGCCAGCAGCCTCGGGGGGGTTGGAAACACCATATATTTT. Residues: CASSLGGVGNTIYF.

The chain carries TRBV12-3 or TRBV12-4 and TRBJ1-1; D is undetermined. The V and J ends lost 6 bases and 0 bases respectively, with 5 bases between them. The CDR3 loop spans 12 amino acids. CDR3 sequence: CASSQMNTEAFF. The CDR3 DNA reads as TGTGCCAGCAGCCAAATGAACACTGAAGCTTTCTTT.

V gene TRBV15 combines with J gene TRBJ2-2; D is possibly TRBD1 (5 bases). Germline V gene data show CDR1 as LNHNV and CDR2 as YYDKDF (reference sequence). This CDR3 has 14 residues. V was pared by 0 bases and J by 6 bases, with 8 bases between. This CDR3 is CATSRDLGAGELFF. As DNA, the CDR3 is TGTGCCACCAGCAGAGATCTAGGGGCCGGGGAGCTGTTTTTT.

Here the CDR3 DNA reads TGTGCCAGCAGTGATGCTCCGGGACTAGCGGCCTACGAGCAGTACTTC. This translates into CASSDAPGLAAYEQYF. The chain joins TRBV25-1 to TRBJ2-7; 11 bases map to TRBD2. Germline CDR1 MGHDK, CDR2 SYGVNS. The CDR3 totals 16 residues. J gave up 2 bases and V 3 bases, and 6 bases lay outside the gene matches.

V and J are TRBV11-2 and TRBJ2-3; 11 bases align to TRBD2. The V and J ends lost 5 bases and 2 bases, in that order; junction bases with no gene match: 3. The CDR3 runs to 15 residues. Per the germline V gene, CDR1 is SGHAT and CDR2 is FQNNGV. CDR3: CASSPLAGVTDTQYF. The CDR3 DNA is TGTGCCAGCAGCCCACTAGCGGGGGTCACAGATACGCAGTATTTT.

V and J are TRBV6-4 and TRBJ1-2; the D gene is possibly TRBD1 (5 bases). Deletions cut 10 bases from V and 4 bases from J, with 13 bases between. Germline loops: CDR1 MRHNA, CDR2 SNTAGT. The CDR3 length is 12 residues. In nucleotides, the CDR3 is TGTGCCACTTCGACAGTTAGCTATGGCTACACCTTC. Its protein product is CATSTVSYGYTF.

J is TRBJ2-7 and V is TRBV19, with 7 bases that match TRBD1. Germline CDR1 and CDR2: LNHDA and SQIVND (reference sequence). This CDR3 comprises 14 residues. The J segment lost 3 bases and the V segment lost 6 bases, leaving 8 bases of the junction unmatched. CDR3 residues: CASSRDSFYYEQYF. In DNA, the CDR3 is TGTGCCAGTAGCCGGGACAGTTTTTACTACGAGCAGTACTTC.

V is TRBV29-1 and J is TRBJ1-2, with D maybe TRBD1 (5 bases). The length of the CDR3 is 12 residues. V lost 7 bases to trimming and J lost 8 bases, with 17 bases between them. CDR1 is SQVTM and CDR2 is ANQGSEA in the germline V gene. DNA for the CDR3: TGCAGCGCCGCAGACAGAGTTGGGGGCTACACCTTC. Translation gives CSAADRVGGYTF.

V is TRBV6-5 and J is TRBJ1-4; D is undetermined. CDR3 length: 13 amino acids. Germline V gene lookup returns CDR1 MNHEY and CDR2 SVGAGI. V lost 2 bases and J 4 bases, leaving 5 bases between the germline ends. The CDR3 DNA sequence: TGTGCCAGCAGTTACGGGCTTAATGAAAAACTGTTTTTT. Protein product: CASSYGLNEKLFF.

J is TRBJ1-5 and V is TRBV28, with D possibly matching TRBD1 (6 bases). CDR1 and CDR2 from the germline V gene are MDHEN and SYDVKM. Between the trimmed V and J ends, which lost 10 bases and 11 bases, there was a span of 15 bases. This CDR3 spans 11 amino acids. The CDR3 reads CAIGGPFAQHF. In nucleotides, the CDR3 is TGTGCCATTGGGGGCCCCTTCGCCCAGCATTTT.

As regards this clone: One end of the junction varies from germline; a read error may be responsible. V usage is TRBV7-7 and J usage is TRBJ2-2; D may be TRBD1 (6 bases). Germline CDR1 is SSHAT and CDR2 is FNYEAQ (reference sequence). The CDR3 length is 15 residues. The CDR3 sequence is CASSLAQQGTGELFF. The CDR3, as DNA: TGTGCTAGCAGCTTAGCTCAGCAGGGGACCGGGGAGCTGTTTTTT.

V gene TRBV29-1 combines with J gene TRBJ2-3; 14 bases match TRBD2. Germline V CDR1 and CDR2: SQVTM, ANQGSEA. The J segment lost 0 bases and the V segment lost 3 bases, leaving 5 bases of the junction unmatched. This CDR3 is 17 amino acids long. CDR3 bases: TGCAGCGTTGATCTGACTAGCGGGGGGGCCAGCACAGATACGCAGTATTTT. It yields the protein CSVDLTSGGASTDTQYF.

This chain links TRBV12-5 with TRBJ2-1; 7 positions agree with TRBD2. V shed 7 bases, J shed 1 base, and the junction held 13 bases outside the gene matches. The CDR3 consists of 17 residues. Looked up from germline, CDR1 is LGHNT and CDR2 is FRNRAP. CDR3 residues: CASAIAHGGGSYNEQFF. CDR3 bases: TGTGCTAGTGCCATTGCTCACGGGGGAGGGTCCTACAATGAGCAGTTCTTC.

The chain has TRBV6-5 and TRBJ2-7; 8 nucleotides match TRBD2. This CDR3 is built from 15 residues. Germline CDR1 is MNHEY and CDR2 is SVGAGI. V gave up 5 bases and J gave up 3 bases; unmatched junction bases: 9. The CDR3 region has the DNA TGTGCCAGCAGTCTCACCGGGACTAGGGGCTACGAGCAGTACTTC. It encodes CASSLTGTRGYEQYF.

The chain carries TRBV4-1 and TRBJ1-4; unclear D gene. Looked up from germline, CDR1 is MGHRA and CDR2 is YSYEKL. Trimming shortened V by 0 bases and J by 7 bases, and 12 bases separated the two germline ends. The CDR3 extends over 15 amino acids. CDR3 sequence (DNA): TGCGCCAGCAGCCAAGAGCCTGGGCGTTTTGAAAAACTGTTTTTT. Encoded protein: CASSQEPGRFEKLFF.